The rows below give T cell receptor beta chains drawn from one sample of a study of blood T cell repertoires in COVID-19. Here immunoSEQ multiplex PCR was the method, and the copy in TCRdb shows in-frame clones only, minus some. Counted here are more than 95,000 clones, 70% to 90% occurring once; the ten biggest clones make up 4.1%. Specimen: peripheral blood. These receptors all come from a man aged 55-75 years with acute or convalescent COVID-19. Each CDR3 is given with its conserved first and last residue. The D gene is left open where the match is weak. Where a row states a size, it is once, few, many or the class of an expanded clone; other rows omit it.

V: TRBV7-2; size: .; J: TRBJ1-1; D: .; DNA: TGTGCCAGCGGCAGAGACTCTTGGATCAACACTGAAGCTTTCTTT; CDR3: CASGRDSWINTEAFF
V: TRBV18; size: few; J: TRBJ1-2; D: .; DNA: TGTGCCAGCTCGCCAGGACAGCGGGGCGCTAACTATGGCTACACCTTC; CDR3: CASSPGQRGANYGYTF
V: TRBV10-1; size: .; J: TRBJ1-3; D: .; DNA: TGCGCCAGCAGTGACCGTCGGTCTGGAAACACCATATATTTT; CDR3: CASSDRRSGNTIYF
V: TRBV27; size: .; J: TRBJ2-2; D: TRBD2; DNA: TGTGCCAGCACCCGGACCTCTAGCGGGAGGACCGGGGAGCTGTTTTTT; CDR3: CASTRTSSGRTGELFF
V: TRBV13; size: .; J: TRBJ2-7; D: TRBD1; DNA: TGTGCCAGCAGCTTGGGACAGAACTACGAGCAGTACTTC; CDR3: CASSLGQNYEQYF
V: TRBV4-1; size: .; J: TRBJ1-1; D: .; DNA: TGCGCCAGCAGCCAAGAGGGGGCAGGCTTTTGGGAAATGAACACTGAAGCTTTCTTT; CDR3: CASSQEGAGFWEMNTEAFF
V: TRBV12-2; size: .; J: TRBJ2-1; D: .; DNA: TGTGCAAGTCGCTTAGTGAGGCGGGAGGGCCAGATCGATGAGCAGTTCTTC; CDR3: CASRLVRREGQIDEQFF
V: TRBV19; size: .; J: TRBJ1-2; D: TRBD1; DNA: TGTGCCAGTAGTTTGGGACAGTGGACTAACTATGGCTACACCTTC; CDR3: CASSLGQWTNYGYTF
V: TRBV4-3; size: .; J: TRBJ1-5; D: .; DNA: TGCGCCAGCAGCCAAGCCCGAGGGACAAGCTTGGGGCCCCAGCATTTT; CDR3: CASSQARGTSLGPQHF
V: TRBV18; size: .; J: TRBJ1-6; D: .; DNA: TGTGCCAGCTCAGGACAGCCGAATTCACCCCTCCACTTT; CDR3: CASSGQPNSPLHF
V: TRBV7-9; size: .; J: TRBJ1-6; D: .; DNA: TGTGCCAGCAGCCCTGACAGCCCTAATTCACCCCTCCACTTT; CDR3: CASSPDSPNSPLHF
V: TRBV2; size: .; J: TRBJ1-2; D: TRBD1; DNA: TGTGCCAGCAGGAGGGACAGGGGACGAGCTAACTATGGCTACACCTTC; CDR3: CASRRDRGRANYGYTF
V: TRBV10-3; size: .; J: TRBJ2-7; D: TRBD1; DNA: TGTGCCATCAGTGACCCGGCCGACAGGGGGCGGGACGAGCAGTACTTC; CDR3: CAISDPADRGRDEQYF
V: TRBV4-1; size: .; J: TRBJ1-4; D: TRBD1; DNA: TGCGCCAGCAGCCAAGATGAGACAGGGGATGAAAAACTGTTTTTT; CDR3: CASSQDETGDEKLFF
V: TRBV5-6; size: .; J: TRBJ1-6; D: .; DNA: TGTGCCAGCAGCATCAAGGGGCCAGGTAATTCACCCCTCCACTTT; CDR3: CASSIKGPGNSPLHF
V: TRBV18; size: .; J: TRBJ2-7; D: TRBD1; DNA: TGTGCCAGCTCGGAAGGGACAGGGGAATCCTACGAGCAATACTTC; CDR3: CASSEGTGESYEQYF
V: TRBV5-1; size: .; J: TRBJ1-1; D: .; DNA: TGCGCCAGCAGCTTGGAACACAGCAACACTGAAGCTTTCTTT; CDR3: CASSLEHSNTEAFF
V: TRBV19; size: .; J: TRBJ2-2; D: .; DNA: TGTGCCAGTAGTATGAGTGACTTTAACACCGGGGAGCTGTTTTTT; CDR3: CASSMSDFNTGELFF
V: TRBV9; size: .; J: TRBJ2-3; D: TRBD2; DNA: TGTGCCAGCACCGGACTAGCGGACACAGATACGCAGTATTTT; CDR3: CASTGLADTDTQYF
V: TRBV19; size: .; J: TRBJ1-1; D: .; DNA: TGTGCCAGTAGTACCCAGAGCGGCACTGAAGCTTTCTTT; CDR3: CASSTQSGTEAFF